Sequencing of this T cell receptor (beta chain) was carried out in a study of CD8+ T cells in alopecia areata. Notes on this clone: Its antigen remains unidentified.

The treatment: oral pan-JAK inhibitor, 5-10 mg twice daily. Alopecia areata patients had lesional scalp punch biopsies and peripheral blood taken from them. Study-level results: As there was one nonresponder, how baseline CD8+ expansion relates to response remains uncertain. Higher clonality than in normal scalp was seen in lesional scalp, especially alopecia totalis/universalis.

RNA was isolated and reverse transcribed to cDNA, the sequencing template. Measured with immunoSEQ multiplex PCR; TCRdb has only the in-frame clones, and not every one. Of about 150,000 clones listed, 55% to 75% were seen once; the top ten hold 0.91%. The CDR3 length is 13 residues. V was clipped by 5 bases and J by 2 bases, with 9 bases between them. The germline CDR1 and CDR2 sequences are GTSNPN and SVGIG (reference sequence). The source of this sequence is a human donor with alopecia areata. V is TRBV30 and J is TRBJ2-2; D assignment may be TRBD1 or TRBD2 (5 bases each). Sequencing was performed on CD4+ T cells sorted from blood, taken at week 4, from a patient treated with tofacitinib. In DNA, the CDR3 is TGTGCCTGGGGGGGAGTCAACACCGGGGAGCTGTTTTTT. As protein: CAWGGVNTGELFF.